The 32 T cell receptor beta chains presented below share a single source sample, sequenced in a study of Tregs in tolerant kidney transplant recipients. Sequenced by immunoSEQ multiplex PCR; TCRdb stores in-frame clones only, minus some. The sample includes under 100,000 clones, roughly nine tenths of them seen just once. The source material was CD8+ T cells from blood. The receptors shown here come from a human donor in good health.

The rearrangement uses TRBV10-1 and TRBJ2-7; a weak D match, TRBD1 (5 bases). The CDR3 has 16 amino acids. V was cut by 2 bases and J by 2 bases, with 16 bases left in between. Per the germline V gene, CDR1 is WNHNN and CDR2 is SYGVQD (reference sequence). The CDR3 is CASSEVGQGLTYEQYF. CDR3 sequence (DNA): TGCGCCAGCAGTGAGGTGGGCCAGGGCCTAACCTACGAGCAGTACTTC.

The chain uses TRBV6-5 and TRBJ2-3, with 8 nucleotides matching TRBD1. In germline, CDR1 is MNHEY, CDR2 SVGAGI. The CDR3 sequence is 14 residues long. V lost 2 bases and J lost 5; bases outside the gene matches: 3. CDR3 bases: TGTGCCAGCAGTTACGCACAGGGGGAAGATACGCAGTATTTT. Translating it yields CASSYAQGEDTQYF.

This chain links TRBV19 with TRBJ1-5; D gene unclear. The germline gives CDR1 LNHDA, CDR2 SQIVND (reference sequence). This CDR3 is 12 amino acids long. The V and J ends lost 5 bases and 6 bases respectively, with 8 bases between them. CDR3 sequence: CASSYGGQPQHF. DNA for the CDR3: TGTGCCAGTAGTTACGGCGGTCAGCCCCAGCATTTT.

This chain joins TRBV27 and TRBJ2-1; unclear D gene. The CDR3 runs to 15 residues. Germline V gene sequence: CDR1 MNHEY, CDR2 SMNVEV (reference sequence). The ends were cut back, 6 bases at V and 4 bases at J, with 16 bases in the middle. CDR3 nucleotide sequence: TGTGCCAGCAGCCCCCTAGTGGCAAGGTACAATGAGCAGTTCTTC. Residues: CASSPLVARYNEQFF.

This clone turned up a few times. Here the CDR3 reads CASSLAGGAGNEQFF. The CDR3 bases are TGTGCCAGCAGTTTAGCCGGGGGGGCCGGGAATGAGCAGTTCTTC. This sequence joins TRBV27 and TRBJ2-1, with TRBD2 identical over 8 bases. V trimming: 2 bases; J trimming: 7 bases; junction bases outside the gene matches: 7. The CDR3 spans 15 residues. Germline CDR1 MNHEY, CDR2 SMNVEV (reference sequence).

The chain uses TRBV27 and TRBJ2-7; no firm D call. V was shortened by 0 bases and J by 3 bases, with 6 bases between the two germline ends. The germline V gene has CDR1 MNHEY and CDR2 SMNVEV (reference sequence). This CDR3 has 13 residues. The CDR3 reads CASSLSPHYEQYF. The CDR3 nucleotides read TGTGCCAGCAGTTTATCCCCACACTACGAGCAGTACTTC.

J is TRBJ2-3 and V is TRBV27; 9 nucleotides align to TRBD2. This CDR3 contains 15 residues. Trimming took 6 bases from V and 4 from J; bases not matched to a gene: 8. Germline V gives CDR1 MNHEY, CDR2 SMNVEV (reference sequence). The CDR3 bases are TGTGCCAGCAGAAGCGGGGGGAAGGGTCCAGATACGCAGTATTTT. It translates to CASRSGGKGPDTQYF.

This rearrangement joins TRBV27 to TRBJ2-7; 7 nucleotides agree with TRBD2. The germline CDR1 and CDR2 sequences are MNHEY and SMNVEV (reference sequence). V lost 3 bases and J lost 2; bases outside the gene matches: 4. This CDR3 has 14 residues. The CDR3 DNA reads TGTGCCAGCAGTTTCAGCGGGACCCCCTACGAGCAGTACTTC. Translated: CASSFSGTPYEQYF.

This clone was found once. The chain links TRBV30 to TRBJ1-2; D gene unclear. The germline V gene encodes CDR1 GTSNPN and CDR2 SVGIG (reference sequence). V shed 4 bases and J shed 2 bases, with 8 bases lying between them. The length of the CDR3 is 12 residues. Written as DNA, the CDR3 is TGTGCCTGGATAAGCCGGAACTATGGCTACACCTTC. It translates to CAWISRNYGYTF.

This chain links TRBV7-8 with TRBJ2-5; the D is unclear. The CDR3 loop spans 12 amino acids. Germline values: CDR1 SGHVS, CDR2 FQNEAQ. Trimming pared 5 bases from V and 3 bases from J, leaving 7 bases between. CDR3 protein: CASSAMEETQYF. In DNA, the CDR3 is TGTGCCAGCAGCGCCATGGAAGAGACCCAGTACTTC.

The rearrangement links TRBV10-3 to TRBJ2-7; D ambiguous. Trimming cost V 3 bases and J 0 bases, with 9 bases left between them. Per the germline V gene, CDR1 is ENHRY and CDR2 is SYGVKD. CDR3 length: 14 residues. The DNA for the CDR3 is TGTGCCATCAGTGAAGCGATGAGCTCCTACGAGCAGTACTTC. This sequence encodes CAISEAMSSYEQYF.

In this sample, this clone turned up once. The genes are TRBV7-9 and TRBJ1-2, with D possibly matching TRBD1 (5 bases). There are 14 residues in the CDR3. Trimming removed 2 bases at V and 3 bases at J, with 10 bases between. Germline V gene sequence: CDR1 SEHNR, CDR2 FQNEAQ (reference sequence). The CDR3 region has the DNA TGTGCCAGCAGCTTAACTAGGGGTGACTATGGCTACACCTTC. This sequence encodes CASSLTRGDYGYTF.

This chain connects TRBV4-2 to TRBJ2-2, with D perhaps TRBD2 (6 bases). The CDR3 is 17 residues long. In germline, CDR1 is LGHNA, CDR2 YNFKEQ. Trimming left V 10 bases short and J 1 base short, with 22 bases between. CDR3 nucleotide sequence: TGTGCCACCACTGGTGCTAGGGGACTTGAGAACACCGGGGAGCTGTTTTTT. Translation gives CATTGARGLENTGELFF.

This sequence joins TRBV2 and TRBJ2-7; weak D call: TRBD2 (5 bases). The germline V gene encodes CDR1 SNHLY and CDR2 FYNNEI. The CDR3 extends over 13 amino acids. V dropped 11 bases and J dropped 3 bases, with 17 bases sitting between them. The CDR3 region is CAVRGTPLYEQYF. The DNA for the CDR3 is TGTGCCGTACGGGGAACACCCCTCTACGAGCAGTACTTC.

The chain combines TRBV4-2 with TRBJ1-5; no definite D call. The CDR3 consists of 15 residues. Trimming shortened V by 5 bases and J by 0 bases, and 11 bases separated the two germline ends. Germline CDR1 LGHNA, CDR2 YNFKEQ. The CDR3 region has the DNA TGTGCCAGCAGCGCGGGCCAGAATAGCAATCAGCCCCAGCATTTT. Amino acids: CASSAGQNSNQPQHF.

This clone was detected once. Written as DNA, the CDR3 is TGTGCCAGTAGTCCCTATAGCGGGCCGATCAAAGAGACCCAGTACTTC. It translates to CASSPYSGPIKETQYF. The rearrangement links TRBV19 to TRBJ2-5, with 7 bases that match TRBD2. The CDR3 totals 16 residues. With V trimmed by 5 bases and J by 3 bases, 12 bases remained unmatched. Germline assignment: CDR1 LNHDA and CDR2 SQIVND (reference sequence).

V usage is TRBV11-2 and J usage is TRBJ1-1; no firm D call. Germline V gene sequence: CDR1 SGHAT, CDR2 FQNNGV. Trimming removed 10 bases at V and 4 bases at J, with 13 bases between. The CDR3 contains 12 residues. DNA of the CDR3: TGTGCCACCCGGGATATGGGCACTGAAGCTTTCTTT. This codes for CATRDMGTEAFF. Supplemented by reference TRBV11-2 and TRBJ1-1, the full variable domain reads EAGVAQSPRYKIIEKRQSVAFWCNPISGHATLYWYQQILGQGPKLLIQFQNNGVVDDSQLPKDRFSAERLKGVDSTLKIQPAKLEDSAVYLCATRDMGTEAFFGQGTRLTVV.

The chain carries TRBV2 and TRBJ1-5; the match to TRBD1 covers 8 bases. From germline, CDR1 is SNHLY and CDR2 FYNNEI. CDR3 length equals 19 residues. Losses at the gene ends were 3 bases for V and 0 bases for J; bases not matched to a gene: 13. The CDR3 spells CASSDGWTGRNYSNQPQHF. For the CDR3, the DNA is TGTGCCAGCAGTGACGGCTGGACAGGGCGAAATTATAGCAATCAGCCCCAGCATTTT.

The rearrangement joins TRBV7-9 to TRBJ1-2; no clear D. The CDR3 contains 15 residues. Trimming removed 5 bases at V and 4 bases at J, with 17 bases between. Germline V gene sequence: CDR1 SEHNR, CDR2 FQNEAQ (reference sequence). Here the CDR3 DNA reads TGTGCCAGCAGCCACGACGGGGTACCGGGCTATGGCTACACCTTC. Encoded protein: CASSHDGVPGYGYTF.

CDR3 loop: CASSPAEGSVEQYF. CDR3 DNA sequence: TGCGCCAGCAGCCCAGCCGAGGGGTCGGTCGAGCAGTACTTC. The rearrangement uses TRBV4-1 and TRBJ2-7, with D perhaps matching TRBD1 or TRBD2 (5 bases each). This CDR3 has 14 residues. In germline, CDR1 is MGHRA, CDR2 YSYEKL. V lost 4 bases and J lost 6, with 16 bases in between.

This clone came up once. One junction end does not reproduce the germline sequence, and a read error may be involved. This chain connects TRBV29-1 to TRBJ2-7; maybe TRBD1 (6 bases). Germline V lookup: CDR1 SQVTM, CDR2 ANQGSEA. There are 13 residues in the CDR3. The CDR3 nucleotides are TGCAGCGTTGAAGGACAGGCTGGCTACGAGCGGTACTTC. Its protein product is CSVEGQAGYERYF.

The CDR3 region is CASSQGQGSEKLFF. The CDR3 DNA reads TGCGCCAGCAGCCAAGGTCAGGGGAGTGAAAAACTGTTTTTT. This rearrangement joins TRBV4-1 to TRBJ1-4, with D perhaps matching TRBD1 (6 bases). This CDR3 contains 14 residues. Germline V gene sequence: CDR1 MGHRA, CDR2 YSYEKL. Trimming took off 1 base at V and 7 bases at J, with 10 bases between the two ends.

This clone is a singleton in its sample. This chain uses TRBV15 with TRBJ2-1; 9 bases align to TRBD2. The CDR3 totals 15 residues. The J segment lost 3 bases and the V segment lost 1 base, leaving 1 base of the junction unmatched. The germline gives CDR1 LNHNV, CDR2 YYDKDF (reference sequence). CDR3 loop: CATSRGSGGYNEQFF. The DNA of the CDR3 is TGTGCCACCAGCAGAGGTAGCGGGGGCTACAATGAGCAGTTCTTC.

The rearrangement uses TRBV5-4 and TRBJ2-7; D may be TRBD1 or TRBD2 (5 bases each). V was pared by 0 bases and J by 1 base, with 11 bases between. This CDR3 region has 15 residues. Germline V lookup: CDR1 SGHNT, CDR2 YYREEE (reference sequence). The CDR3 coding sequence is TGTGCCAGCAGCTTGGGGTGGGGGAGTTCCTACGAGCAGTACTTC. This codes for CASSLGWGSSYEQYF. Using reference TRBV5-4 and TRBJ2-7 for the parts outside the CDR3, the full variable domain is ETGVTQSPTHLIKTRGQQVTLRCSSQSGHNTVSWYQQALGQGPQFIFQYYREEENGRGNFPPRFSGLQFPNYSSELNVNALELDDSALYLCASSLGWGSSYEQYFGPGTRLTVT.

The chain recombines TRBV7-9 with TRBJ2-1; weak D call: TRBD2 (5 bases). The CDR3 has 12 amino acids. Germline V gene sequence: CDR1 SEHNR, CDR2 FQNEAQ (reference sequence). V was pared by 5 bases and J by 8 bases, with 10 bases between. Here the CDR3 reads CASSKLVDEQFF. CDR3 DNA: TGTGCCAGCAGCAAACTAGTCGATGAGCAGTTCTTC.

This rearrangement joins TRBV11-2 to TRBJ1-2, with D tentatively TRBD1 (6 bases). There are 15 residues in the CDR3. Deletions cut 4 bases from V and 5 bases from J, with 17 bases between. In germline, CDR1 is SGHAT, CDR2 FQNNGV. The CDR3: CASSSRTAEWYGYTF. CDR3 DNA: TGTGCCAGCAGCTCCAGGACAGCGGAGTGGTATGGCTACACCTTC.

The chain joins TRBV18 to TRBJ2-7, with 9 bases that match TRBD2. V trimming: 3 bases; J trimming: 2 bases; junction bases outside the gene matches: 8. Germline-derived CDR1 and CDR2 are KGHSH and LQKENI. The CDR3 loop spans 16 amino acids. The CDR3 region has the DNA TGTGCCAGCTCACCCTACCCTAGCGGGAAGACCTACGAGCAGTACTTC. It specifies CASSPYPSGKTYEQYF.

V and J are TRBV28 and TRBJ2-2; D is unclear. Germline lookup yields CDR1 MDHEN and CDR2 SYDVKM. This CDR3 spans 14 amino acids. V was cut by 3 bases and J by 5 bases, with 10 bases left in between. The CDR3 DNA reads as TGTGCCAGCAGTTTTGGATATGATACCGGGGAGCTGTTTTTT. Its translation is CASSFGYDTGELFF.

V gene TRBV4-1 combines with J gene TRBJ1-6, with 10 bases fitting TRBD1. Germline V lookup: CDR1 MGHRA, CDR2 YSYEKL. The CDR3 consists of 17 residues. The V segment lost 6 bases and the J segment 6 bases; nucleotides outside the gene matches: 11. The CDR3, as DNA: TGCGCCAGCAGGCCACCGGGACAGGGGATCGGTAATTCACCCCTCCACTTT. Translated: CASRPPGQGIGNSPLHF.

The rearrangement uses TRBV11-2 and TRBJ2-5; 11 bases are a match to TRBD2. This CDR3 spans 15 amino acids. V shed 6 bases, J shed 10 bases, and the junction held 13 bases outside the gene matches. The germline V gene encodes CDR1 SGHAT and CDR2 FQNNGV. The CDR3 sequence is CASRRTSGPLDDQYF. CDR3 in DNA: TGTGCCAGCAGACGGACTAGCGGGCCCCTAGATGACCAGTACTTC.

As to this clone: At one of its ends the junction is not consistent with the germline gene, which may arise from a read error. J is TRBJ2-3 and V is TRBV9, with D possibly being TRBD1 (6 bases). Germline CDR1 SGDLS, CDR2 YYNGEE. The CDR3 has 19 amino acids. CDR3 sequence (DNA): TGTGCCAGCGGCGTAGACGACGACCTTTGGGGGCTGAACACAGATACGCAGTATTTT. This gives the protein CASGVDDDLWGLNTDTQYF.

CDR3 nucleotides: TGTGCCAGCAGCCTCCGGGACAGTTACGAGCAGTACTTC. It encodes CASSLRDSYEQYF. This chain links TRBV13 with TRBJ2-7; 7 bases match TRBD1. J was trimmed by 4 bases and V by 5 bases; bases with no gene match: 5. CDR3 length equals 13 residues. Germline lookup yields CDR1 PRHDT and CDR2 FYEKMQ (reference sequence).